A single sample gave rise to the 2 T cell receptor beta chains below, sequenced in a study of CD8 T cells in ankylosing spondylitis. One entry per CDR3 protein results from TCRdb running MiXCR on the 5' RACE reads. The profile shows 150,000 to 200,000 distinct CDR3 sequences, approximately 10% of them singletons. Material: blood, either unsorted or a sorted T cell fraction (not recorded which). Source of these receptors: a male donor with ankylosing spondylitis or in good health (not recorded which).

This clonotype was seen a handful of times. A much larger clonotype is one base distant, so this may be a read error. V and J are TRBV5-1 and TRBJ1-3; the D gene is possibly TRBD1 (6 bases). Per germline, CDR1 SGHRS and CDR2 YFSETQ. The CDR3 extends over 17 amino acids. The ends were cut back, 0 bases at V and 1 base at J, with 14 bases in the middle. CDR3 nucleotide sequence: TGCGCCAGCAGCTTGGTCGGAGGGGGGGCTTCTGGAAACACCATATATTTT. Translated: CASSLVGGGASGNTIYF.

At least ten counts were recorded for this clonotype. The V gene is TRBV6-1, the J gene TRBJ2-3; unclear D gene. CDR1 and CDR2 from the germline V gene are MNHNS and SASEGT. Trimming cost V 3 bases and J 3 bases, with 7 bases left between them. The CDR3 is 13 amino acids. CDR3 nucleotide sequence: TGTGCCAGCAGTGATGGGGTAACAGATACGCAGTATTTT. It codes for CASSDGVTDTQYF.